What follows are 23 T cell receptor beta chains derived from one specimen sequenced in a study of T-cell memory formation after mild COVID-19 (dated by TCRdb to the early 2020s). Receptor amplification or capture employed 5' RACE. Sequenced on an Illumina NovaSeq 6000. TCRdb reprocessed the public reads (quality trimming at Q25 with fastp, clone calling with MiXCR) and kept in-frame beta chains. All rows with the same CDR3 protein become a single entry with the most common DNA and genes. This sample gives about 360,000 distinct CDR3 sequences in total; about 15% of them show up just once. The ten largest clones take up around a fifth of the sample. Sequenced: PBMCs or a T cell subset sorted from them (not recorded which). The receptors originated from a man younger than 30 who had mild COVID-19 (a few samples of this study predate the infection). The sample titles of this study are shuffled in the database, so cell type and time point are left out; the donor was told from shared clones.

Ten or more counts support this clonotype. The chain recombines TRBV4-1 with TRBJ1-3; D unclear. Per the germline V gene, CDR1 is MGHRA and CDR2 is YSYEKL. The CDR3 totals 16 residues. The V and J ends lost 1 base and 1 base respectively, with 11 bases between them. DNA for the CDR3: TGCGCCAGCAGCCAAGTCTCCCCCGATTCTGGAAACACCATATATTTT. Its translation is CASSQVSPDSGNTIYF.

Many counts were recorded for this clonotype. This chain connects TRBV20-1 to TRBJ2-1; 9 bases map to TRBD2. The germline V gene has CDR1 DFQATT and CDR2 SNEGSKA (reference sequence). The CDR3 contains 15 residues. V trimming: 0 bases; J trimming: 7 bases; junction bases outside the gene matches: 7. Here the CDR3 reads CSARDPWRGGNEQFF. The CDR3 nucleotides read TGCAGTGCTAGAGATCCTTGGCGGGGGGGGAATGAGCAGTTCTTC.

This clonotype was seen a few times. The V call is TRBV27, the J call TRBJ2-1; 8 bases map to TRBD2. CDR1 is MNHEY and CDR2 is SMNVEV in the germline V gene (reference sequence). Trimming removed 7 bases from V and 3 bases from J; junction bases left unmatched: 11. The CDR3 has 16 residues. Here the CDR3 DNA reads TGTGCCAGCATAGGTTTCAGCGGGGGTCTCTACAATGAGCAGTTCTTC. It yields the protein CASIGFSGGLYNEQFF.

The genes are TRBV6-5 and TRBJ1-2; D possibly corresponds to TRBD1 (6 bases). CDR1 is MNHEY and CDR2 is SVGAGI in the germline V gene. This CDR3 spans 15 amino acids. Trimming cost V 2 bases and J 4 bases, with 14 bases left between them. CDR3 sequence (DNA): TGTGCCAGCAGTTACGTCGGGGGGCACGGCTATGGCTACACCTTC. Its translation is CASSYVGGHGYGYTF.

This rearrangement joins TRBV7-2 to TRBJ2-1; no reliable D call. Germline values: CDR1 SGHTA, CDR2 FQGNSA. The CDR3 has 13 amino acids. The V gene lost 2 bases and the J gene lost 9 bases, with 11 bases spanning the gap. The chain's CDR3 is CASSLPSLFEQFF. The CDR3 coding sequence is TGTGCCAGCAGCTTACCTAGTCTTTTTGAGCAGTTCTTC.

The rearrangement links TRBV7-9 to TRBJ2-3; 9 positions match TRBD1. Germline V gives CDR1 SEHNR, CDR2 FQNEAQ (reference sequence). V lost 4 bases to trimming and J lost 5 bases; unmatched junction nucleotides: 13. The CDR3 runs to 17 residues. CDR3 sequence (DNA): TGTGCCAGCAGCTCTTTACAGGGGGCCATTATCATAGATACGCAGTATTTT. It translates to CASSSLQGAIIIDTQYF.

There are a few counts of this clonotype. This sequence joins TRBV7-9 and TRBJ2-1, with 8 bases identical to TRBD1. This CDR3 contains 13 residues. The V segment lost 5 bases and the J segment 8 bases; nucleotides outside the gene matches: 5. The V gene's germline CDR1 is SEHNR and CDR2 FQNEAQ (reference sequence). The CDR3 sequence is CASSPSGGYEQFF. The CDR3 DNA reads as TGTGCCAGCAGCCCGTCAGGGGGCTATGAGCAGTTCTTC.

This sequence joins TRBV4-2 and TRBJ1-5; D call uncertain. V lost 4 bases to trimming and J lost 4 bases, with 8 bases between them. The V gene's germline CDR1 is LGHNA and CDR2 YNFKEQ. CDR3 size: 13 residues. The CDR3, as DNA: TGTGCCAGCAGCCGAACCTTGAATCAGCCCCAGCATTTT. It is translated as CASSRTLNQPQHF.

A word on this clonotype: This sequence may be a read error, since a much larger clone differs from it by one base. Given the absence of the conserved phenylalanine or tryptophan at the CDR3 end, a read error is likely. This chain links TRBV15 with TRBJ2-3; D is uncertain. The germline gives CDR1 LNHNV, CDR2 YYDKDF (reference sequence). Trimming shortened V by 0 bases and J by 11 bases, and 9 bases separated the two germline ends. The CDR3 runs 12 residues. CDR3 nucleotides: TGTGCCACCAGCAGAGATGGCAAGGGGCAGTATATT. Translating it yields CATSRDGKGQYI.

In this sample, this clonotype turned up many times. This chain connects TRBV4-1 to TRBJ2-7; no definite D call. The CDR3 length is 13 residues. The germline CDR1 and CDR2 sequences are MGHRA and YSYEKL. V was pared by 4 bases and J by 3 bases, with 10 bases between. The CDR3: CASSPGSGYEQYF. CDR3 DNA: TGCGCCAGCAGCCCCGGGTCAGGCTACGAGCAGTACTTC.

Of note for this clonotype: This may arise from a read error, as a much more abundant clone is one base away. As DNA, the CDR3 is TGTGCCAGCAGTCGGGACTTCACAGATACGCAGTATTTT. The encoded protein is CASSRDFTDTQYF. V gene TRBV5-4 combines with J gene TRBJ2-3; D possibly corresponds to TRBD2 (6 bases). Trimming took 5 bases from V and 2 from J, leaving 9 bases between them. Per germline, CDR1 SGHNT and CDR2 YYREEE (reference sequence). The length of the CDR3 is 13 residues.

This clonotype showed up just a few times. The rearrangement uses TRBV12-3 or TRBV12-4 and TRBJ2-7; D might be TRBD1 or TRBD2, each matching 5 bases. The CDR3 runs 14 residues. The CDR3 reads CASSLEGSSYEQYV. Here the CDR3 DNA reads TGTGCCAGCAGTTTAGAGGGGAGCTCCTATGAGCAGTACGTC.

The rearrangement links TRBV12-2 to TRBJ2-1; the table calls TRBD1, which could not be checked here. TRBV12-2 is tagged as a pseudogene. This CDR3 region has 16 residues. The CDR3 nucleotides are TGTGCAAGTCGCTTAGTCCCCGGACAGGGAAACAATGAGCAGTTCTTC. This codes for CASRLVPGQGNNEQFF.

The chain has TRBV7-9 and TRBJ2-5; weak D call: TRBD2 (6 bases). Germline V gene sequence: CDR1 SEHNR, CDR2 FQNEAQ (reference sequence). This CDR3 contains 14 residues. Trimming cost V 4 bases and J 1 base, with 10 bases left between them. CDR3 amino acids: CASSWGTGQETQYF. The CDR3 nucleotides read TGTGCCAGCAGCTGGGGGACTGGCCAAGAGACCCAGTACTTC.

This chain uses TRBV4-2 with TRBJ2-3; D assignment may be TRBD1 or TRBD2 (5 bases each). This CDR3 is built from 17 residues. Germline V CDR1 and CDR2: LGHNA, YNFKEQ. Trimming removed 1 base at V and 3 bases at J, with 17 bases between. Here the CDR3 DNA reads TGTGCCAGCAGCCAAGCAGGTACCCCAGGGACGACAGATACGCAGTATTTT. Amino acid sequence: CASSQAGTPGTTDTQYF.

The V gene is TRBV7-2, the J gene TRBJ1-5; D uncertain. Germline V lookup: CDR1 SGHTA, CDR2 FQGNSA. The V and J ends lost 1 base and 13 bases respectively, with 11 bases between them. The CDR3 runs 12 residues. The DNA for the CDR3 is TGTGCCAGCAGCTTAGTAGGGCAATCTCAGCATTTT. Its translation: CASSLVGQSQHF.

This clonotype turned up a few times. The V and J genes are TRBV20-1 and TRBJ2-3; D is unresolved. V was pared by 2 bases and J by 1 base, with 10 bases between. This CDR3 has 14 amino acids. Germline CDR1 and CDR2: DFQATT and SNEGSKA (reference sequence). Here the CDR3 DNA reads TGCAGTGCTAGACGAGGATTCGGCACAGATACGCAGTATTTT. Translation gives CSARRGFGTDTQYF.

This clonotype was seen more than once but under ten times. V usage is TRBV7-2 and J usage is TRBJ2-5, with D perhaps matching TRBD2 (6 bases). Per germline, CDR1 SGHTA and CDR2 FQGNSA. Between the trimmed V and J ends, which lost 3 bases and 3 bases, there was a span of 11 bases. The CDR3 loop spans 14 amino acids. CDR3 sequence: CASSFGRGEETQYF. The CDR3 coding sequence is TGTGCCAGCAGCTTTGGGCGGGGCGAAGAGACCCAGTACTTC.

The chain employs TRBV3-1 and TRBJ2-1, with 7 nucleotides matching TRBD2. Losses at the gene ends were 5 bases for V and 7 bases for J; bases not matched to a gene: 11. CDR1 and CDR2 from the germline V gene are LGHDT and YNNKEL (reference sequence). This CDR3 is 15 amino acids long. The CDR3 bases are TGTGCCAGCAGCGTGCTGGCGGGGGTTACTAATGAGCAGTTCTTC. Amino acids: CASSVLAGVTNEQFF.

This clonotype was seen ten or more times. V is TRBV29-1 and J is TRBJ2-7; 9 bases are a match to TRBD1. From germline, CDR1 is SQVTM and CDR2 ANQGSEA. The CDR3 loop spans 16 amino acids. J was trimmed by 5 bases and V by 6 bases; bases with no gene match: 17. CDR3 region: CSVQTGGTYPSDEQYF. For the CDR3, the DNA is TGCAGCGTCCAGACAGGGGGAACGTATCCCAGTGACGAGCAGTACTTC.

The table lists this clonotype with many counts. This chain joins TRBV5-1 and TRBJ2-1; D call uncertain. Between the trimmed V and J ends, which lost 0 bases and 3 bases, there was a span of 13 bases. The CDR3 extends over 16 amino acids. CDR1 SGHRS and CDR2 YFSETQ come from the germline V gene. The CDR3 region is CASSLETGRYYNEQFF. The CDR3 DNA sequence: TGCGCCAGCAGCTTGGAGACGGGCCGTTACTACAATGAGCAGTTCTTC.

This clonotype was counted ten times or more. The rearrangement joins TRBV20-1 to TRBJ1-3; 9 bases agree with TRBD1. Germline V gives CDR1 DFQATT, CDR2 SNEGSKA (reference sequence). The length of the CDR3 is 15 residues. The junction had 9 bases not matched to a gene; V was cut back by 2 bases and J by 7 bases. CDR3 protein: CSARTAGTGTNTIYF. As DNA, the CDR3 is TGCAGTGCTAGAACGGCCGGGACAGGGACGAACACCATATATTTT.

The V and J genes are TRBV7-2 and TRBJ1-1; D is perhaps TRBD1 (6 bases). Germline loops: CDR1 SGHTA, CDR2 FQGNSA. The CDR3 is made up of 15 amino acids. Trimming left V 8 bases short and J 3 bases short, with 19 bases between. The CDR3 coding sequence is TGTGCCAGCCTCCCTGTTTACCCAGGGGACACTGAAGCTTTCTTT. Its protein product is CASLPVYPGDTEAFF. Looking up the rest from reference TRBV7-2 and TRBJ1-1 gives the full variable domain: GAGVSQSPSNKVTEKGKDVELRCDPISGHTALYWYRQSLGQGLEFLIYFQGNSAPDKSGLPSDRFSAERTGGSVSTLTIQRTQQEDSAVYLCASLPVYPGDTEAFFGQGTRLTVV.